The T cell receptor beta chain described here comes from a study of regulatory T cells in long-lasting Graves disease. The time point was: newly diagnosed GD, antithyroid drugs for less than 3 months. PBMC-derived RNA was used for the TCR library. American Thyroid Association guidelines were used to diagnose Graves' disease. In Xi'an, China, an endocrinology department was the source of patients. Library construction for TCR beta used iRepertoire HTBI primers and Arm-PCR of CDR3 regions. As originally analysed: The identification of under 65 TRBV and approximately 15 TRBJ segments was made across samples. In TCRdb, the multiplex PCR reads were re-called with MiXCR into one record per CDR3 protein. The V and J calls here are based on TCRdb, not the publication. This table has approximately 440,000 distinct CDR3 sequences, around 16% appearing once. This clonotype was seen many times. Separately, the same data were catalogued under a study of T cells in Graves' hyperthyroidism and ophthalmopathy.

Source: peripheral blood mononuclear cells (PBMCs), taken at new diagnosis, from a patient treated with antithyroid drugs. This TCR came from a man aged 35 to 55 with Graves disease.

The DNA of the CDR3 is TGTGCCAGCAGCTTAGAGGGGGGCGACAATTCACCCCTCCACTTT. Its protein is CASSLEGGDNSPLHF. The chain joins TRBV11-2 to TRBJ1-6, with D possibly TRBD1 on 6 matching bases. This CDR3 contains 15 residues. Germline lookup yields CDR1 SGHAT and CDR2 FQNNGV. Trimming took off 0 bases at V and 7 bases at J, with 10 bases between the two ends. Full variable domain (outside the CDR3, taken from reference TRBV11-2 and TRBJ1-6): EAGVAQSPRYKIIEKRQSVAFWCNPISGHATLYWYQQILGQGPKLLIQFQNNGVVDDSQLPKDRFSAERLKGVDSTLKIQPAKLEDSAVYLCASSLEGGDNSPLHFGNGTRLTVT.